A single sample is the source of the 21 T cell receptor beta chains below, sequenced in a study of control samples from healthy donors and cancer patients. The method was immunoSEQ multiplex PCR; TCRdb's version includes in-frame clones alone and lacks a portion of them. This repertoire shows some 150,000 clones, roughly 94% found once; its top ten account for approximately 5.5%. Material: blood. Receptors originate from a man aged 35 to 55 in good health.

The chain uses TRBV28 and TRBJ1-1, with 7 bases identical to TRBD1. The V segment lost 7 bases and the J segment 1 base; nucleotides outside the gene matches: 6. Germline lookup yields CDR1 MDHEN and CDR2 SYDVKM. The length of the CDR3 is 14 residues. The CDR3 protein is CASKEGQTNTEAFF. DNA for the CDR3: TGTGCCAGCAAGGAGGGACAGACGAACACTGAAGCTTTCTTT.

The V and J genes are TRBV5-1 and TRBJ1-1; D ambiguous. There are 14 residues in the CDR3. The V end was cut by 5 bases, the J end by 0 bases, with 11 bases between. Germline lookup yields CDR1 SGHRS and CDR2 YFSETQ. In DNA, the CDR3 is TGCGCCAGCAGTGCGGAATTAATGAACACTGAAGCTTTCTTT. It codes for CASSAELMNTEAFF.

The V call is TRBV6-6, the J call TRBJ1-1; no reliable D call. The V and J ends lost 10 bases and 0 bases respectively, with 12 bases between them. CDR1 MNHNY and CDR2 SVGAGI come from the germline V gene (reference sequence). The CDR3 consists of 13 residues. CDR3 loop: CAITGSLNTEAFF. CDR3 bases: TGTGCCATCACCGGCAGCCTGAACACTGAAGCTTTCTTT.

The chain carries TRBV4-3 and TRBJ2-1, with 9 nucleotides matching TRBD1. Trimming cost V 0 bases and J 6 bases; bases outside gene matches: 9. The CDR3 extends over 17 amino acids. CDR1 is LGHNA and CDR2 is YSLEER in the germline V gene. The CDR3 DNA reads TGCGCCAGCAGCCAAGAGTATATTTGGGACAGGGCCAATGAGCAGTTCTTC. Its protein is CASSQEYIWDRANEQFF.

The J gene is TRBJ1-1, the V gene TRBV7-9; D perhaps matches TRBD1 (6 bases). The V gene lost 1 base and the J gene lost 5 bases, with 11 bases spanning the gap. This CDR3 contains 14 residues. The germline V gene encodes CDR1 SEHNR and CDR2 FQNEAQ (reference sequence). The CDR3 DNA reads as TGTGCCAGCAGCTTAGGCCAGGGGAGTACTGAAGCTTTCTTT. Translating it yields CASSLGQGSTEAFF.

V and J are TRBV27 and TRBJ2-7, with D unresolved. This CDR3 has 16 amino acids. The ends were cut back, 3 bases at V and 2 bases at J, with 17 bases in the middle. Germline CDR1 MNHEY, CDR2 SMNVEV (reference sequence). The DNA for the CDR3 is TGTGCCAGCAGTTTGAGATGGGGTACCCACCCCTACGAGCAGTACTTC. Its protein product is CASSLRWGTHPYEQYF.

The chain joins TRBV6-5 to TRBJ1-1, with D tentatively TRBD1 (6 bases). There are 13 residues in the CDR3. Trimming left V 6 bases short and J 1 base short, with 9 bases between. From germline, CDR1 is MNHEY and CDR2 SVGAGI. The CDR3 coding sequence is TGTGCCAGCAGGCCGACAGGGAACACTGAAGCTTTCTTT. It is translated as CASRPTGNTEAFF.

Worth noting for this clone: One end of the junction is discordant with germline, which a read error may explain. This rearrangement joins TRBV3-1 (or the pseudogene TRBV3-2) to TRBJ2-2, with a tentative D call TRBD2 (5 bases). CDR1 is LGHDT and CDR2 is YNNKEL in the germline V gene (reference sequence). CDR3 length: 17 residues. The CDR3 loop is CASSRRMSSKNPGELFF. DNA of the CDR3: TGTGCCAGCAGCCGTCGTATGTCTAGCAAGAACCCCGGGGAGCTGTTTTTT.

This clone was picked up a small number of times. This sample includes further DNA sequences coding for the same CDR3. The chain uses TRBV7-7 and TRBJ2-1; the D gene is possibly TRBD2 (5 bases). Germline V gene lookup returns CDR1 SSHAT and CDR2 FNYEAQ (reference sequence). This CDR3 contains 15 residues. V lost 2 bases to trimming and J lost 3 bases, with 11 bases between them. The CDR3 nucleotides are TGTGCCAGCAGCTTAAAACTAGGGCTCTACAATGAGCAGTTCTTC. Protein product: CASSLKLGLYNEQFF.

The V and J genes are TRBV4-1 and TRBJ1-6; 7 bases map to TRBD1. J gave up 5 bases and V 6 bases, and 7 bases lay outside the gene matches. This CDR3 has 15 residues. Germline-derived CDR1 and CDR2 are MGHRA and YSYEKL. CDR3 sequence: CASSPGTADNSPLHF. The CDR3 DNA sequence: TGCGCCAGCAGTCCTGGGACAGCCGATAATTCACCCCTCCACTTT.

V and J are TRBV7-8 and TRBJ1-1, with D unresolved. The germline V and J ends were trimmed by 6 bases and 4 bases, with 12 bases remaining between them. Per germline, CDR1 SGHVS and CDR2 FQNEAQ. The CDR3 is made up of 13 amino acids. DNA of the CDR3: TGTGCCAGCAGTTCCTCGTATCCCACTGAAGCTTTCTTT. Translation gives CASSSSYPTEAFF.

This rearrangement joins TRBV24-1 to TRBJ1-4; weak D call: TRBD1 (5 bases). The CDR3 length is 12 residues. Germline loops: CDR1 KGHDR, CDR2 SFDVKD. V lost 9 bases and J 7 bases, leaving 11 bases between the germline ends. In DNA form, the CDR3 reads TGTGCCACCGGCGGGACGGGTGAAAAACTGTTTTTT. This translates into CATGGTGEKLFF.

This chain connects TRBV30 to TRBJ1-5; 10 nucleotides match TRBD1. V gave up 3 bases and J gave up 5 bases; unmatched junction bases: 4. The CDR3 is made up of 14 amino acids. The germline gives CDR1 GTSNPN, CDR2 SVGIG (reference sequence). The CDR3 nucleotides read TGTGCCTGGAGCCCGGGACAGGGGTATCAGCCCCAGCATTTT. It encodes CAWSPGQGYQPQHF.

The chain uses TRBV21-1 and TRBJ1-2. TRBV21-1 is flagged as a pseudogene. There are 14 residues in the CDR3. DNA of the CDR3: TGTGCCAGCAGCTCAGGACCGTTGAACTATGGCTACACCTTC. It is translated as CASSSGPLNYGYTF.

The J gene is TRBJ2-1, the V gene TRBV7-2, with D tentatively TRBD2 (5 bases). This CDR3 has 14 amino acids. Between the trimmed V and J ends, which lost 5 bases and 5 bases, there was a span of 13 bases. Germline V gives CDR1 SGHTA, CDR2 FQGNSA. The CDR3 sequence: CASSPWVGDNEQFF. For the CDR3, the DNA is TGTGCCAGCAGCCCGTGGGTCGGGGACAATGAGCAGTTCTTC.

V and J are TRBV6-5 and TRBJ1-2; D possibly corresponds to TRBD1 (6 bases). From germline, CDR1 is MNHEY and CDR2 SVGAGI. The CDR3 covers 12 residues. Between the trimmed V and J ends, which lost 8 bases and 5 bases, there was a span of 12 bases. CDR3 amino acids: CASADRRYGYTF. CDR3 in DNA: TGTGCCAGCGCTGACAGGCGATATGGCTACACCTTC.

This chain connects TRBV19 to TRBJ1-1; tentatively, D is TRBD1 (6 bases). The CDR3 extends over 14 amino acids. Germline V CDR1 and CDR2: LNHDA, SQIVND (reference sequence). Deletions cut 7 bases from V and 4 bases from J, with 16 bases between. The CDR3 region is CASKGDGGLTEAFF. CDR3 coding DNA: TGTGCCAGTAAAGGAGATGGGGGGCTCACTGAAGCTTTCTTT. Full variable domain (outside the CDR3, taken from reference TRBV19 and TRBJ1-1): DGGITQSPKYLFRKEGQNVTLSCEQNLNHDAMYWYRQDPGQGLRLIYYSQIVNDFQKGDIAEGYSVSREKKESFPLTVTSAQKNPTAFYLCASKGDGGLTEAFFGQGTRLTVV.

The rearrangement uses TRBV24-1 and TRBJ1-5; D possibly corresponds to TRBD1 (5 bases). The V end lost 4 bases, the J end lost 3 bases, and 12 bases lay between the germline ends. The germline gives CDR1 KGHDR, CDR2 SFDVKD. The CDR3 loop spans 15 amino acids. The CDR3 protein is CATSEPGTFNQPQHF. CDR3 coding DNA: TGTGCCACCAGTGAGCCTGGGACCTTCAATCAGCCCCAGCATTTT.

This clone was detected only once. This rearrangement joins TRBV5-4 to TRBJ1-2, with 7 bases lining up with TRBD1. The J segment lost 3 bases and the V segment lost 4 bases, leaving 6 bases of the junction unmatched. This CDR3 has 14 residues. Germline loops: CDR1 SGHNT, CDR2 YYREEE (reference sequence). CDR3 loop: CASSLRDSYYGYTF. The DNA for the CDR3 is TGTGCCAGCAGCCTACGGGACAGCTACTATGGCTACACCTTC. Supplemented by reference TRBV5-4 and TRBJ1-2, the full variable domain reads ETGVTQSPTHLIKTRGQQVTLRCSSQSGHNTVSWYQQALGQGPQFIFQYYREEENGRGNFPPRFSGLQFPNYSSELNVNALELDDSALYLCASSLRDSYYGYTFGSGTRLTVV.

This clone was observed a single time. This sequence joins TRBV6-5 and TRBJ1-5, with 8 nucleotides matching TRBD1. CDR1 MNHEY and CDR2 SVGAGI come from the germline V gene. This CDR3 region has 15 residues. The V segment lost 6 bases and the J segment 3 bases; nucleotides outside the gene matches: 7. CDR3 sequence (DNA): TGTGCCAGCAGAGGGAGACAGGGGCCCAATCAGCCCCAGCATTTT. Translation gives CASRGRQGPNQPQHF.

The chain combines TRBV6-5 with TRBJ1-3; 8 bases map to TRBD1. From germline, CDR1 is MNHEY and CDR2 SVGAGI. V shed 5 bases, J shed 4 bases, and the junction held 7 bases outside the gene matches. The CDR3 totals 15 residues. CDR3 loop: CASSTRQGRGNTIYF. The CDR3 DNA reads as TGTGCCAGCAGTACCCGACAGGGGAGAGGAAACACCATATATTTT.